These 17 T cell receptor beta chains originate from one sample sequenced in a study of spatial heterogeneity in lung cancer. One entry per CDR3 protein, called by TCRdb with MiXCR from the 5' RACE reads. The profile shows around 120,000 distinct CDR3 sequences, less than 15% of them singletons. Time point: blood at routine non-recurrence follow-up after resection. Tumor, nontumor lung or frozen PBMC supplied whole RNA, sequenced without sorting. The starting material was PBMCs, obtained at follow-up. The receptors here all came from a male donor with early-stage non-small cell lung cancer.

This clonotype was observed many times. V is TRBV6-2 or TRBV6-3 and J is TRBJ2-1; possible D gene TRBD1, 6 bases. Trimming stripped 6 bases from V and 5 bases from J, with 14 bases between. CDR1 MNHEY and CDR2 SVGEGT come from the germline V gene. The CDR3 consists of 14 residues. For the CDR3, the DNA is TGTGCCAGCAGAGGGGCAGGGGAACACAATGAGCAGTTCTTC. This sequence encodes CASRGAGEHNEQFF.

V gene TRBV5-1 combines with J gene TRBJ2-1; D may correspond to TRBD1 or TRBD2 (5 bases each). From germline, CDR1 is SGHRS and CDR2 YFSETQ. CDR3 size: 15 residues. V dropped 6 bases and J dropped 7 bases, with 20 bases sitting between them. In nucleotides, the CDR3 is TGCGCCAGCACCCGTACGGGACCCGATAGGAATGAGCAGTTCTTC. Amino acid sequence: CASTRTGPDRNEQFF.

This clonotype was detected many times. This chain joins TRBV3-1 and TRBJ1-2; 7 bases match TRBD1. CDR1 is LGHDT, CDR2 YNNKEL, per germline (reference sequence). J was trimmed by 3 bases and V by 1 base; bases with no gene match: 5. There are 15 residues in the CDR3. CDR3: CASSQVSGGDYGYTF. The CDR3 DNA reads as TGTGCCAGCAGCCAAGTTTCAGGGGGGGACTATGGCTACACCTTC.

The gene calls are TRBV6-1 and TRBJ2-6; TRBD1 matches at 12 bases. CDR1 is MNHNS, CDR2 SASEGT, per germline. V gave up 6 bases and J gave up 3 bases; unmatched junction bases: 12. This CDR3 has 19 amino acids. CDR3 DNA: TGTGCCAGCAGGAGGTTAAAGGGACAGGGGGCGCGTGGGGCCAACGTCCTGACTTTC. It encodes CASRRLKGQGARGANVLTF.

This clonotype showed up many times. This chain joins TRBV7-2 and TRBJ1-5, with a weak D call TRBD1 (5 bases). The CDR3 contains 15 residues. V lost 5 bases to trimming and J lost 0 bases, with 11 bases between them. The germline gives CDR1 SGHTA, CDR2 FQGNSA. CDR3: CASSTDSYSNQPQHF. CDR3 nucleotide sequence: TGTGCCAGCAGCACCGACAGTTATAGCAATCAGCCCCAGCATTTT. Combining the CDR3 with reference TRBV7-2 and TRBJ1-5 gives the whole variable domain GAGVSQSPSNKVTEKGKDVELRCDPISGHTALYWYRQSLGQGLEFLIYFQGNSAPDKSGLPSDRFSAERTGGSVSTLTIQRTQQEDSAVYLCASSTDSYSNQPQHFGDGTRLSIL.

This clonotype was observed a few times. This chain links TRBV6-6 with TRBJ1-1, with no clear D. Germline lookup yields CDR1 MNHNY and CDR2 SVGAGI (reference sequence). CDR3 length equals 13 residues. With 2 bases removed from V and 3 bases from J, the gap between germline ends came to 7 bases. CDR3 DNA: TGTGCCAGCAGTTACCGCGGGGACACTGAAGCTTTCTTT. This encodes CASSYRGDTEAFF.

The sample holds many counts of this clonotype. This chain connects TRBV7-2 to TRBJ1-2; possibly TRBD1 for D (6 bases). This CDR3 has 15 residues. Deletions cut 6 bases from V and 0 bases from J, with 14 bases between. Germline V CDR1 and CDR2: SGHTA, FQGNSA. CDR3 sequence reads: CASRVMDRANYGYTF. CDR3 DNA sequence: TGTGCCAGCAGAGTGATGGACAGAGCTAACTATGGCTACACCTTC.

This clonotype has only a few counts. This chain connects TRBV6-6 to TRBJ1-5; a possible D gene is TRBD1 (6 bases). This CDR3 comprises 15 residues. From germline, CDR1 is MNHNY and CDR2 SVGAGI (reference sequence). V was trimmed by 5 bases and J by 8 bases, leaving 19 bases between them. The CDR3 nucleotides are TGTGCCAGCAGTGTCGGGACAAAGTTTTGGGAGCCCCAGCATTTT. Its translation: CASSVGTKFWEPQHF.

With respect to this clonotype: An end of the junction differs from the germline gene, which may be a read error. The chain uses TRBV2 and TRBJ2-7; the match to TRBD2 covers 10 bases. The germline V gene encodes CDR1 SNHLY and CDR2 FYNNEI. The CDR3 loop spans 15 amino acids. The DNA for the CDR3 is TGTGCCAGCAGTGCATTAGCGGGGGGCTCCAACGAGCAGTACTTC. Its protein product is CASSALAGGSNEQYF.

The V call is TRBV7-9, the J call TRBJ1-1; weak D call: TRBD1 (6 bases). With 3 bases removed from V and 1 base from J, the gap between germline ends came to 12 bases. The CDR3 is 15 amino acids. The V gene's germline CDR1 is SEHNR and CDR2 FQNEAQ (reference sequence). The CDR3 DNA sequence: TGTGCCAGCAGCTTGCGCAGGGGAGGGAACACTGAAGCTTTCTTT. This codes for CASSLRRGGNTEAFF. Supplemented by reference TRBV7-9 and TRBJ1-1, the full variable domain reads DTGVSQNPRHKITKRGQNVTFRCDPISEHNRLYWYRQTLGQGPEFLTYFQNEAQLEKSRLLSDRFSAERPKGSFSTLEIQRTEQGDSAMYLCASSLRRGGNTEAFFGQGTRLTVV.

The rearrangement links TRBV6-5 to TRBJ1-6; 10 bases line up with TRBD1. V gave up 2 bases and J gave up 11 bases; unmatched junction bases: 6. CDR1 and CDR2 (germline): MNHEY, SVGAGI. The CDR3 runs 15 residues. The CDR3 protein is CASSYGGQGLAPLHF. The CDR3 bases are TGTGCCAGCAGTTACGGGGGACAGGGGTTGGCACCCCTCCACTTT.

This clonotype showed up just a few times. The V call is TRBV5-1, the J call TRBJ2-1; 9 bases are a match to TRBD2. The CDR3 totals 15 residues. With V trimmed by 1 base and J by 4 bases, 3 bases remained unmatched. CDR1 SGHRS and CDR2 YFSETQ come from the germline V gene. In DNA form, the CDR3 reads TGCGCCAGCAGCTTGCAAGCGGGGGGTTACAATGAGCAGTTCTTC. Encoded protein: CASSLQAGGYNEQFF.

The rearrangement links TRBV12-3 or TRBV12-4 to TRBJ1-5, with D hard to call. V lost 2 bases, J lost 2 bases, and 10 bases lay in between. The CDR3 runs 15 residues. CDR3 DNA: TGTGCCAGCAGTTTACTGGATCTGGGCAATCAGCCCCAGCATTTT. Translation gives CASSLLDLGNQPQHF.

The rearrangement uses TRBV6-4 and TRBJ2-3, with 8 bases lining up with TRBD2. The V gene end was trimmed by 0 bases and the J gene end by 11 bases; junction bases not matched to a gene: 13. CDR1 MRHNA and CDR2 SNTAGT come from the germline V gene. The CDR3 has 16 amino acids. CDR3 amino acids: CASSDSAGAPLQGQYF. The CDR3 coding sequence is TGTGCCAGCAGTGACTCAGCGGGGGCCCCTCTCCAGGGGCAGTATTTT.

This clonotype was detected many times. The rearrangement uses TRBV29-1 and TRBJ2-7; D is possibly TRBD1 (6 bases). The CDR3 consists of 12 residues. The germline V and J ends were trimmed by 4 bases and 2 bases, with 9 bases remaining between them. Germline V CDR1 and CDR2: SQVTM, ANQGSEA. The CDR3 is CSVARGAYEQYF. In DNA form, the CDR3 reads TGCAGCGTTGCCAGGGGAGCCTACGAGCAGTACTTC.

This clonotype showed up many times. The V gene is TRBV4-2, the J gene TRBJ1-2; 8 bases are a match to TRBD1. Germline assignment: CDR1 LGHNA and CDR2 YNFKEQ. The length of the CDR3 is 14 residues. Trimming took 4 bases from V and 4 from J; bases not matched to a gene: 5. The CDR3 DNA is TGTGCCAGCAGCCCCGGACAGGGAGGCTATGGCTACACCTTC. It encodes CASSPGQGGYGYTF.

In its sample, this clonotype was seen many times. The chain recombines TRBV2 with TRBJ1-6; possible D gene TRBD1, 5 bases. The CDR3 consists of 15 residues. The V gene lost 5 bases and the J gene lost 5 bases, with 13 bases spanning the gap. The V gene's germline CDR1 is SNHLY and CDR2 FYNNEI. The CDR3 sequence is CASSLGGPDNSPLHF. CDR3 sequence (DNA): TGTGCCAGCAGTCTCGGGGGACCGGATAATTCACCCCTCCACTTT.